This TCR beta chain was captured by sequencing in a study of blood T cells in healthy people across ages. In the study overall: Every two T cells gave about one barcoded beta molecule via template switching.

The CDR3 extends over 15 amino acids. The germline V and J ends were trimmed by 6 bases and 4 bases, with 21 bases remaining between them. Germline CDR1 and CDR2: DFQATT and SNEGSKA (reference sequence). This clonotype occurred once. It was with a sample-barcoded 5' primer and a J-beta primer mix that a second PCR of roughly 7 to 12 cycles was run. The yield of each sample was at least 2.5 million CDR3-containing paired-end reads. MiXCR, run by TCRdb on the 5' RACE reads, gives a single entry per CDR3 protein. The repertoire has hundreds of thousands of distinct CDR3 sequences, more than 45% of them found once; the top ten carry 22%. Healthy Caucasian individuals from Russia aged roughly 6 to 90 served as donors. Each donor had around 9.8 milliliters of peripheral blood drawn.

The source of this sequence is a man under 40 in good health. The chain carries TRBV20-1 and TRBJ1-2; TRBD1 is a possible D gene (5 bases). Material for sequencing was blood. CDR3 bases: TGCAGTGCGCCAGAGGCAGGGATCACCTTCTATGGCTACACCTTC. This codes for CSAPEAGITFYGYTF.